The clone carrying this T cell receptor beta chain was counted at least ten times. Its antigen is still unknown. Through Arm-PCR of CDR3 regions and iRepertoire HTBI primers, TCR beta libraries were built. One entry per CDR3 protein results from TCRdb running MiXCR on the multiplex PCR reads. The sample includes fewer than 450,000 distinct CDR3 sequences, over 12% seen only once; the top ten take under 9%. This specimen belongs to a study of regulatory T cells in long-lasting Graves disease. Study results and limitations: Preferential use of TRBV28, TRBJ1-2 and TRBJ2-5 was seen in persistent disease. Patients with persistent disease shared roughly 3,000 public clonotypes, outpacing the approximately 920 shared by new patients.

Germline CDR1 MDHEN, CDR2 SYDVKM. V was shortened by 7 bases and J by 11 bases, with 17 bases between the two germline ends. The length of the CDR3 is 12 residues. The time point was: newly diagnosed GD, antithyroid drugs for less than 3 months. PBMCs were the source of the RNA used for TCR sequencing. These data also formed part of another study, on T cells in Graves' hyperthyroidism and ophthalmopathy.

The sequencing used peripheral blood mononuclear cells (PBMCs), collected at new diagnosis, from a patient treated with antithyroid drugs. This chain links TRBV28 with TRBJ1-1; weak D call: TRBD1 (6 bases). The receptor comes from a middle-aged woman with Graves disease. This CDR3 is CASNERQVEAFF. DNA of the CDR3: TGTGCCAGCAACGAAAGACAGGTTGAGGCTTTCTTT.